This T cell receptor (beta chain) is drawn from a study of blood T cell repertoires in COVID-19. Sequencing used immunoSEQ multiplex PCR; TCRdb keeps in-frame clones, though not all of them. The sample includes about 210,000 clones, roughly 77% of them seen just once. The CDR3 runs to 15 residues. The V and J ends lost 7 bases and 2 bases respectively, with 17 bases between them. Germline V lookup: CDR1 MNHEY, CDR2 SVGEGT. The receptor was derived from a man aged 35 to 55 who had recovered from COVID-19. V usage is TRBV6-2 or TRBV6-3 and J usage is TRBJ1-2, with D tentatively TRBD1 (6 bases). Sequenced material: PBMCs or T cells enriched from blood (not recorded which). CDR3 DNA sequence: TGTGCCAGCACCCCGAGGGGGGGGCTCAACTATGGCTACACCTTC. It translates to CASTPRGGLNYGYTF.